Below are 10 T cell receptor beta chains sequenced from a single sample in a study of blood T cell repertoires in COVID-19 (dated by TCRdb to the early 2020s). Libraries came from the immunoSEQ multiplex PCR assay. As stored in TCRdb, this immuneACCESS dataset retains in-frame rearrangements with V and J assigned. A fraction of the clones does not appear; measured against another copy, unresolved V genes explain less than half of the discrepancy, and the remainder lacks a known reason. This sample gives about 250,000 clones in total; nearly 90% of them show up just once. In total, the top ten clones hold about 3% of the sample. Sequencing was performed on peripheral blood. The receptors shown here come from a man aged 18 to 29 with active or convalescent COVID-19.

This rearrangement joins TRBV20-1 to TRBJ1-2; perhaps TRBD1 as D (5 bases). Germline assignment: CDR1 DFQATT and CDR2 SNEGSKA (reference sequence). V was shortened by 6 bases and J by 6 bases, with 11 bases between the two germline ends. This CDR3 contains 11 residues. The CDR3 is CSAPGADGYTF. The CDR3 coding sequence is TGCAGTGCCCCTGGGGCAGATGGCTACACCTTC.

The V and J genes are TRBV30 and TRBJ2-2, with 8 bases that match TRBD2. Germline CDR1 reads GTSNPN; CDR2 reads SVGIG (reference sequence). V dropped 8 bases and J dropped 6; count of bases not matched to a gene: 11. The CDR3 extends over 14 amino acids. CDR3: CATGGEDGPGELFF. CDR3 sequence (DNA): TGTGCCACGGGGGGGGAGGATGGACCCGGGGAGCTGTTTTTT.

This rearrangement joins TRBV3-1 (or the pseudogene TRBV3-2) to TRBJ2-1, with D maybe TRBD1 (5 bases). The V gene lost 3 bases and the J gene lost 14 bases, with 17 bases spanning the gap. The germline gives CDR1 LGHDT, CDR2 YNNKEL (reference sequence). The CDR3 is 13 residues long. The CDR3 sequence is CASSQRPPRVKFF. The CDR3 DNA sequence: TGTGCCAGCAGCCAGCGCCCCCCCAGGGTAAAGTTCTTC.

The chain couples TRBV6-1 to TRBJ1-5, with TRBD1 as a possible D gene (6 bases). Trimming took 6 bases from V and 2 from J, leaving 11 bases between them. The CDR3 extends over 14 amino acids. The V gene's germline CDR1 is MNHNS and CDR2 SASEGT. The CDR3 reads CASSPGVGNQPQHF. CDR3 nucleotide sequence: TGTGCCAGCAGCCCAGGGGTTGGCAATCAGCCCCAGCATTTT.

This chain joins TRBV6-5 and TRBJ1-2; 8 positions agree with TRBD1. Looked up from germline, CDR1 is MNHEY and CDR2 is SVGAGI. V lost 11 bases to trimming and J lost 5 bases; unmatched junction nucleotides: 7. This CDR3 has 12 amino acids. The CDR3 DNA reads TGTGCCTCCCAGGGGGCGGGGTATGGCTACACCTTC. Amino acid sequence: CASQGAGYGYTF.

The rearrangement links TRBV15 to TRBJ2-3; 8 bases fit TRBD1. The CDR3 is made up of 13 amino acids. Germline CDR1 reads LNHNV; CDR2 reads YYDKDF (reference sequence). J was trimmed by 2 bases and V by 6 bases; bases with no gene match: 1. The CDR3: CATRDRDTDTQYF. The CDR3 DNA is TGTGCCACCAGGGACAGGGACACAGATACGCAGTATTTT.

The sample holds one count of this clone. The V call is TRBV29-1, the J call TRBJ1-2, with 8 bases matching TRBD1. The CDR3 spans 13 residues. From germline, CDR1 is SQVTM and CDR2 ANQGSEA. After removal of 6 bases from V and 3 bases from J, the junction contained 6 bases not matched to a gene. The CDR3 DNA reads TGCAGCGTGTCCAGGGGGCCCTACTATGGCTACACCTTC. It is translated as CSVSRGPYYGYTF.

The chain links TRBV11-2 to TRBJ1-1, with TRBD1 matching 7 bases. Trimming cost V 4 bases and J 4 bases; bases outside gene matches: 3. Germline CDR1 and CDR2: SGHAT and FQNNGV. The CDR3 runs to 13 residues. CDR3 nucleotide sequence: TGTGCCAGCAGCTCCAACAGGGGCACTGAAGCTTTCTTT. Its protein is CASSSNRGTEAFF.

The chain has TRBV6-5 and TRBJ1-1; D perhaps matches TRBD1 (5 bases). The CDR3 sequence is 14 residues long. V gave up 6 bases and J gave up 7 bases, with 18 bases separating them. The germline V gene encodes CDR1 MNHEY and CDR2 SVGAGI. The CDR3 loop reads CASRLSGEMGEAFF. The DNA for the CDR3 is TGTGCCAGCAGGTTATCGGGGGAAATGGGTGAAGCTTTCTTT.

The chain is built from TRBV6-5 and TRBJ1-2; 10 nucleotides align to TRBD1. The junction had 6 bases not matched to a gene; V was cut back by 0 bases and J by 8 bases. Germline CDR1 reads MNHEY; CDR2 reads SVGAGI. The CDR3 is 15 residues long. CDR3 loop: CASSYSTGGVKGYTF. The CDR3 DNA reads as TGTGCCAGCAGTTACTCGACAGGGGGCGTCAAGGGCTACACCTTC.